This T cell receptor (beta chain) is drawn from a study of control samples from healthy donors and cancer patients. V was pared by 3 bases and J by 2 bases, with 10 bases between. Germline assignment: CDR1 SGHAT and CDR2 FQNNGV. The CDR3 consists of 14 residues. Clones were read by immunoSEQ multiplex PCR, and TCRdb kept only the in-frame ones, dropping some. The sample yields over 100,000 clones, 80% to 95% seen once. This clone was recorded once. This sequence was found in a man between 18 and 35 years old in good health. The material sequenced was blood. V usage is TRBV11-2 and J usage is TRBJ1-2; D ambiguous. The CDR3 reads CASSFDSLNYGYTF. The CDR3 region has the DNA TGTGCCAGCAGCTTTGATAGTTTGAACTATGGCTACACCTTC.